This is a list of T cell receptor beta chains from one sample in a study of T cell responses to AZD1222 COVID-19 vaccine. The protocol was immunoSEQ multiplex PCR, while the TCRdb copy is restricted to in-frame clones and leaves out a portion. In the table there are some 120,000 clones, less than 90% of which are singletons. The source was peripheral blood, collected on day 0 of AZD1222 vaccination. These receptors all come from an adult in good health. Both conserved end residues are part of each CDR3. The D gene is left open where the match is weak. Not every row has a clone size; where given, it reads once, few, many or a size class.

V gene,J gene,clone size,D gene,CDR3 protein,CDR3 DNA
TRBV5-1,TRBJ2-2,.,TRBD1,CASSIYRGRNTGELFF,TGCGCCAGCAGCATTTACAGGGGGCGGAACACCGGGGAGCTGTTTTTT
TRBV29-1,TRBJ1-1,.,.,CSASDWWEAFF,TGCAGCGCTTCGGACTGGTGGGAAGCTTTCTTT
TRBV19,TRBJ1-1,.,.,CASSIMGTTNTEAFF,TGTGCCAGTAGTATAATGGGGACTACGAACACTGAAGCTTTCTTT
TRBV5-4,TRBJ1-2,once,TRBD1,CASSHQTGGNYGYTF,TGTGCCAGCAGCCATCAGACAGGGGGTAACTATGGCTACACCTTC
TRBV29-1,TRBJ1-1,.,.,CSTTSATGTEAFF,TGCAGCACCACTTCGGCGACGGGCACTGAAGCTTTCTTT
TRBV24-1,TRBJ2-7,.,TRBD2,CATSESGTSGTHYF,TGTGCCACCAGTGAATCCGGGACTAGCGGGACCCATTACTTC
TRBV30,TRBJ2-7,few,TRBD2,CAWSPPGGYEQYF,TGTGCCTGGAGTCCCCCGGGGGGATACGAGCAGTACTTC
TRBV4-2,TRBJ2-2,.,.,CASSQDKASDGELFF,TGTGCCAGCAGCCAAGATAAAGCTAGTGACGGGGAGCTGTTTTTT
TRBV19,TRBJ1-2,.,.,CASSIAEGYGYTF,TGTGCCAGTAGTATCGCGGAAGGCTATGGCTACACCTTC
TRBV28,TRBJ2-7,.,TRBD2,CASANGLVYEQYF,TGTGCCAGCGCCAACGGACTAGTCTACGAGCAGTACTTC
TRBV20-1,TRBJ2-1,.,.,CSASRAPSGHNEQFF,TGCAGTGCTAGTAGGGCCCCCAGCGGGCACAATGAGCAGTTCTTC
TRBV24-1,TRBJ2-3,.,TRBD1,CATSDPGTARDTQYF,TGTGCCACCAGTGATCCAGGGACAGCTCGGGATACGCAGTATTTT
TRBV7-3,TRBJ2-2,.,TRBD1,CASSPQGADGELFF,TGTGCCAGCAGCCCTCAGGGGGCCGACGGGGAGCTGTTTTTT
TRBV5-6,TRBJ1-2,.,.,CASSLGATNYGYTF,TGTGCCAGCAGCTTGGGGGCCACTAACTATGGCTACACCTTC
TRBV6-1,TRBJ1-5,.,.,CASSEALVGWAGANQPQHF,TGTGCCAGCAGTGAAGCGCTAGTCGGGTGGGCAGGGGCCAATCAGCCCCAGCATTTT
TRBV6-2/TRBV6-3,TRBJ1-1,many,TRBD1,CASSPTGGAGTEAFF,TGTGCCAGCAGTCCAACAGGGGGCGCAGGCACTGAAGCTTTCTTT
TRBV24-1,TRBJ2-1,.,.,CATSAPSRGGQFF,TGTGCCACCAGTGCCCCTAGCCGAGGGGGGCAGTTCTTC
TRBV30,TRBJ1-5,.,TRBD1,CAWGRDRVNQPQHF,TGTGCCTGGGGCCGGGACAGGGTCAATCAGCCCCAGCATTTT
TRBV10-3,TRBJ2-6,.,.,CAISDASQSSGANVLTF,TGTGCCATCAGTGATGCGTCTCAGAGCTCTGGGGCCAACGTCCTGACTTTC
TRBV7-3,TRBJ1-1,once,.,CASSLNREVGAFF,TGTGCCAGCAGCTTAAATCGGGAGGTGGGTGCTTTCTTT
TRBV4-2,TRBJ2-1,.,.,CASSQEGPRGCFF,TGTGCCAGCAGCCAAGAGGGCCCGCGGGGATGCTTCTTC
TRBV3-1/TRBV3-2,TRBJ2-5,once,.,CASSQRRTGTQYF,TGTGCCAGCAGCCAACGGAGAACGGGGACCCAGTACTTC
TRBV28,TRBJ2-6,.,.,CASSQDRRGFSGANVLTF,TGTGCCAGCAGTCAGGACAGGAGGGGCTTCTCTGGGGCCAACGTCCTGACTTTC
TRBV21-1,TRBJ1-5,.,.,CASRQTSNQPQHF,TGTGCCAGCCGACAAACTAGCAATCAGCCCCAGCATTTT
TRBV27,TRBJ2-1,once,.,CASSFSGSSYNEQFF,TGTGCCAGCAGTTTTAGCGGAAGCTCCTACAATGAGCAGTTCTTC
TRBV7-8,TRBJ2-2,.,TRBD1,CASSQTGDAGELFF,TGTGCCAGCAGCCAAACAGGGGACGCCGGGGAGCTGTTTTTT
TRBV27,TRBJ2-7,.,.,CASRTARGEQYF,TGTGCCAGCAGAACGGCCAGGGGCGAGCAGTACTTC
TRBV6-5,TRBJ1-1,.,TRBD1,CASRTGQGRTEAFF,TGTGCCAGCAGGACCGGACAGGGGAGGACTGAAGCTTTCTTT
TRBV2,TRBJ1-1,.,.,CASSETVSPEAFF,TGTGCCAGCAGTGAGACAGTTAGCCCTGAAGCTTTCTTT
TRBV29-1,TRBJ2-1,few,TRBD2,CSVWGGGARNEQFF,TGCAGCGTTTGGGGGGGAGGGGCGCGAAATGAGCAGTTCTTC
TRBV7-8,TRBJ2-3,.,TRBD2,CASSLAKTSGTDTQYF,TGTGCCAGCAGCTTAGCAAAGACTAGCGGCACAGATACGCAGTATTTT
TRBV7-9,TRBJ1-1,few,TRBD1,CASSWPAQGGNTEAFF,TGTGCCAGCAGCTGGCCGGCACAGGGGGGGAACACTGAAGCTTTCTTT
TRBV5-5,TRBJ1-4,.,.,CASSPEGVKLFF,TGTGCCAGCAGCCCCGAAGGGGTCAAACTGTTTTTT
TRBV28,TRBJ2-7,.,TRBD2,CASSARFLTSGAYEQYF,TGTGCCAGCAGTGCCCGATTCCTGACTAGCGGCGCCTACGAGCAGTACTTC
TRBV19,TRBJ2-5,.,TRBD2,CASSISTSGGIQETQYF,TGTGCCAGTAGTATCAGTACTAGCGGGGGAATTCAAGAGACCCAGTACTTC
TRBV11-2,TRBJ1-6,few,.,CASSYEGTRSPLHF,TGTGCCAGCAGCTATGAGGGCACTAGGTCACCCCTCCACTTT
TRBV10-3,TRBJ1-1,.,.,CATGETGNTEAFF,TGTGCCACCGGGGAAACAGGGAACACTGAAGCTTTCTTT
TRBV7-9,TRBJ2-6,.,TRBD1,CASSRTGGSSGANVLTF,TGTGCCAGCAGTCGGACAGGGGGGAGCTCTGGGGCCAACGTCCTGACTTTC
TRBV6-5,TRBJ2-7,.,.,CASSLGRHSYEQYF,TGTGCCAGCAGTCTCGGACGTCACTCCTACGAGCAGTACTTC
TRBV11-2,TRBJ2-7,.,TRBD2,CASSPRTSGRGEQYF,TGTGCCAGCAGCCCGAGGACTAGCGGGAGGGGCGAGCAGTACTTC
TRBV19,TRBJ1-2,.,TRBD1,CASSPPGQGALVYGYTF,TGTGCCAGTAGCCCACCGGGACAGGGGGCATTAGTCTATGGCTACACCTTC
TRBV4-3,TRBJ2-3,.,TRBD2,CASSQDRSGGAGGDTQYF,TGCGCCAGCAGCCAAGATCGATCCGGGGGGGCGGGAGGAGATACGCAGTATTTT
TRBV7-6,TRBJ2-7,.,TRBD1,CASSSDRGDGEQYF,TGTGCCAGCAGCTCGGACAGGGGCGACGGCGAGCAGTACTTC
TRBV7-3,TRBJ2-7,.,.,CASSLMGSYEQYF,TGTGCCAGCAGCTTAATGGGGTCCTACGAGCAGTACTTC
TRBV11-2,TRBJ1-1,medium-sized,.,CASSLGSAEAFF,TGTGCCAGCAGCTTAGGTTCGGCGGAAGCTTTCTTT
TRBV7-2,TRBJ2-3,.,.,CASSHREAIRPDTQYF,TGTGCCAGCAGCCACAGGGAGGCCATTAGGCCAGATACGCAGTATTTT
TRBV7-2,TRBJ1-1,few,.,CASSFTGRGLGTEAFF,TGTGCCAGCAGCTTCACAGGGAGGGGGTTGGGCACTGAAGCTTTCTTT
TRBV19,TRBJ1-1,.,TRBD1,CASIPFGGQMNTEAFF,TGTGCCAGTATACCCTTTGGGGGACAGATGAACACTGAAGCTTTCTTT
TRBV5-8,TRBJ1-6,.,.,CASSLGAGALGSPLHF,TGTGCCAGCAGCTTGGGTGCAGGGGCATTGGGTTCACCCCTCCACTTT
TRBV12-5,TRBJ2-5,.,.,CASGPYTGGRETQYF,TGTGCTAGTGGTCCCTACACGGGCGGGCGGGAGACCCAGTACTTC
TRBV5-4,TRBJ2-3,.,.,CASSSAGNTDTQYF,TGTGCCAGCAGCTCGGCGGGCAACACAGATACGCAGTATTTT
TRBV10-1,TRBJ2-4,.,.,CASSESGSAKNIQYF,TGCGCCAGCAGTGAGTCAGGGTCGGCCAAAAACATTCAGTACTTC
TRBV7-2,TRBJ2-7,.,.,CASSPTPPLEQYF,TGTGCCAGCAGCCCCACCCCCCCCCTAGAGCAGTACTTC